This passage covers 32 T cell receptor beta chains from one sample sequenced in a study of T cells after yellow fever vaccination. TCRdb fed the 5' RACE reads into MiXCR, producing one record per CDR3 protein. The sample contains about 350,000 distinct CDR3 sequences, 4.1% of which appear only once. Source: PBMCs, taken 5 days after the yellow fever booster vaccination. The receptors come from a man younger than 35 who received the YFV17D yellow fever vaccine.

This clonotype has ten or more counts. The chain recombines TRBV7-3 with TRBJ2-3, with 7 bases matching TRBD2. Trimming at V came to 2 bases and at J to 1 base, leaving 6 bases not matched to a gene. The CDR3 is made up of 16 amino acids. Germline V gene sequence: CDR1 SGHTA, CDR2 FQGTGA. The CDR3 protein is CASSLYPSGGTDTQYF. The CDR3 bases are TGTGCCAGCAGCTTATACCCTAGCGGCGGCACAGATACGCAGTATTTT.

This clonotype occurred many times. The gene calls are TRBV10-1 and TRBJ2-5; D is possibly TRBD1 or TRBD2 (5 bases each). This CDR3 contains 14 residues. V was cut by 6 bases and J by 5 bases, with 16 bases left in between. CDR1 WNHNN and CDR2 SYGVQD come from the germline V gene (reference sequence). The DNA of the CDR3 is TGCGCCAGCAGCTCTCGTCGGGGCGGGGAGACCCAGTACTTC. It translates to CASSSRRGGETQYF.

This clonotype was observed a handful of times. The rearrangement joins TRBV7-2 to TRBJ2-2; 8 bases match TRBD2. The V and J ends lost 10 bases and 0 bases, in that order; junction bases with no gene match: 1. Germline values: CDR1 SGHTA, CDR2 FQGNSA. The CDR3 contains 13 residues. The DNA for the CDR3 is TGTGCCACCGGGGGGGCGAACACCGGGGAGCTGTTTTTT. This encodes CATGGANTGELFF.

This clonotype was counted many times. V usage is TRBV5-1 and J usage is TRBJ2-3; D unclear. The CDR3 length is 12 residues. The germline gives CDR1 SGHRS, CDR2 YFSETQ. The V and J ends lost 0 bases and 5 bases respectively, with 4 bases between them. CDR3 sequence (DNA): TGCGCCAGCAGCTTGGAAGGAGATACGCAGTATTTT. Encoded protein: CASSLEGDTQYF.

This clonotype was counted a few times. The chain recombines TRBV7-9 with TRBJ1-1; no clear D. The CDR3 runs 13 residues. V was pared by 4 bases and J by 5 bases, with 11 bases between. Germline V gene sequence: CDR1 SEHNR, CDR2 FQNEAQ (reference sequence). CDR3 protein: CASSSPHGTEAFF. The CDR3 DNA follows: TGTGCCAGCAGCTCCCCCCACGGGACTGAAGCTTTCTTT.

There are a few counts of this clonotype. The rearrangement links TRBV20-1 to TRBJ2-1; perhaps TRBD2 as D (7 bases). Trimming stripped 6 bases from V and 7 bases from J, with 16 bases between. CDR3 size: 13 residues. CDR1 is DFQATT and CDR2 is SNEGSKA in the germline V gene (reference sequence). The CDR3 nucleotides are TGCAGTGCCCAAGGGGGGGCATTTAATGAGCAGTTCTTC. As protein: CSAQGGAFNEQFF.

This clonotype was detected many times. CDR3 sequence (DNA): TGCGCCAGCAGCGCGTCCGGGACGGCGAACACCGGGGAGCTGTTTTTT. This encodes CASSASGTANTGELFF. The rearrangement joins TRBV5-1 to TRBJ2-2; D tentatively fits TRBD1 or TRBD2 (5 bases each). The length of the CDR3 is 16 residues. Germline CDR1 reads SGHRS; CDR2 reads YFSETQ. V was trimmed by 4 bases and J by 0 bases, leaving 13 bases between them.

This rearrangement joins TRBV5-1 to TRBJ1-2; 11 bases fit TRBD1. The CDR3 runs 16 residues. CDR1 and CDR2 from the germline V gene are SGHRS and YFSETQ. V shed 3 bases, J shed 3 bases, and the junction held 7 bases outside the gene matches. The CDR3 DNA reads TGCGCCAGCAGCTGGACAGGGGGCGAATATGACTATGGCTACACCTTC. Translating gives CASSWTGGEYDYGYTF.

This clonotype was observed many times. V is TRBV20-1 and J is TRBJ2-3; D may correspond to TRBD1 or TRBD2 (5 bases each). The V end was cut by 0 bases, the J end by 5 bases, with 18 bases between. Germline V lookup: CDR1 DFQATT, CDR2 SNEGSKA (reference sequence). The CDR3 covers 16 residues. The CDR3 nucleotides are TGCAGTGCTAGAGATTGGGGTGGGGGTTCTGGAGATACGCAGTATTTT. Translating gives CSARDWGGGSGDTQYF.

Ten or more counts support this clonotype. The chain has TRBV20-1 and TRBJ1-2; D is unclear. The CDR3 is 13 residues long. CDR1 is DFQATT, CDR2 SNEGSKA, per germline (reference sequence). V gave up 6 bases and J gave up 7 bases, with 18 bases separating them. The CDR3 spells CSASKSGYGGYTF. CDR3 coding DNA: TGCAGTGCCTCAAAGTCGGGATATGGTGGCTACACCTTC.

This clonotype was counted many times. V and J are TRBV29-1 and TRBJ2-1; D is perhaps TRBD1 or TRBD2 (5 bases each). Germline-derived CDR1 and CDR2 are SQVTM and ANQGSEA. Trimming took off 4 bases at V and 8 bases at J, with 9 bases between the two ends. The CDR3 runs 11 residues. In nucleotides, the CDR3 is TGCAGCGTTGGTGGGGGAGATGAGCAGTTCTTC. Translating it yields CSVGGGDEQFF.

This clonotype was observed at least ten times. The chain links TRBV20-1 to TRBJ2-1; TRBD2 matches 13 bases. The V and J ends lost 1 base and 9 bases, in that order; junction bases with no gene match: 6. Germline V gene sequence: CDR1 DFQATT, CDR2 SNEGSKA (reference sequence). CDR3 length equals 15 residues. The CDR3 DNA reads as TGCAGTGCTAGAGTTGGGACTAGCGGGGCGGGTGAGCAGTTCTTC. As protein: CSARVGTSGAGEQFF.

There are many counts of this clonotype. The rearrangement joins TRBV7-6 to TRBJ1-2; D is ambiguous. The CDR3 runs 13 residues. Germline V CDR1 and CDR2: SGHVS, FNYEAQ. The germline V and J ends were trimmed by 1 base and 0 bases, with 3 bases remaining between them. The CDR3 reads CASSLGTNYGYTF. The DNA of the CDR3 is TGTGCCAGCAGCTTAGGCACTAACTATGGCTACACCTTC. Full variable domain (outside the CDR3, taken from reference TRBV7-6 and TRBJ1-2): GAGVSQSPRYKVTKRGQDVALRCDPISGHVSLYWYRQALGQGPEFLTYFNYEAQQDKSGLPNDRFSAERPEGSISTLTIQRTEQRDSAMYRCASSLGTNYGYTFGSGTRLTVV.

The rearrangement joins TRBV6-6 to TRBJ2-5, with 7 bases lining up with TRBD1. The CDR3 totals 15 residues. With V trimmed by 5 bases and J by 4 bases, 10 bases remained unmatched. Germline CDR1 reads MNHNY; CDR2 reads SVGAGI (reference sequence). The CDR3 coding sequence is TGTGCCAGCAGTAACCGACAGGGCGAACTAGAGACCCAGTACTTC. Amino acid sequence: CASSNRQGELETQYF.

This chain joins TRBV19 and TRBJ1-2; D remains unclear. Germline loops: CDR1 LNHDA, CDR2 SQIVND (reference sequence). V was trimmed by 7 bases and J by 4 bases, leaving 10 bases between them. This CDR3 spans 12 amino acids. CDR3 sequence: CASIKDAYGYTF. The CDR3 nucleotides are TGTGCCAGTATCAAGGACGCCTATGGCTACACCTTC.

The table lists this clonotype with a few counts. The V and J genes are TRBV3-1 and TRBJ2-1, with D perhaps TRBD2 (5 bases). Germline V gives CDR1 LGHDT, CDR2 YNNKEL (reference sequence). The CDR3 is made up of 14 amino acids. V lost 1 base, J lost 5 bases, and 9 bases lay in between. The CDR3 loop reads CASSQGQRNNEQFF. The CDR3, as DNA: TGTGCCAGCAGCCAAGGCCAGCGGAACAATGAGCAGTTCTTC.

The chain combines TRBV5-5 with TRBJ2-7, with TRBD2 matching 7 bases. Germline V lookup: CDR1 SGHKS, CDR2 YYEKEE (reference sequence). The CDR3 has 13 residues. Losses at the gene ends were 8 bases for V and 3 bases for J; bases not matched to a gene: 8. The CDR3 spells CARQRGLLYEQYF. DNA of the CDR3: TGTGCCAGGCAGCGGGGCCTCCTCTACGAGCAGTACTTC.

The chain carries TRBV20-1 and TRBJ2-3, with D uncertain. Germline V gene data show CDR1 as DFQATT and CDR2 as SNEGSKA (reference sequence). V was cut by 5 bases and J by 0 bases, with 12 bases left in between. CDR3 size: 14 residues. The CDR3 sequence: CSAPHDVSTDTQYF. The CDR3 nucleotides read TGCAGTGCTCCCCACGACGTAAGCACAGATACGCAGTATTTT.

This clonotype was seen ten or more times. The chain recombines TRBV5-1 with TRBJ2-5, with no clear D. Looked up from germline, CDR1 is SGHRS and CDR2 is YFSETQ. The CDR3 contains 13 residues. Deletions cut 2 bases from V and 5 bases from J, with 10 bases between. In DNA, the CDR3 is TGCGCCAGCAGCTTCCCGGGCATGGAGACCCAGTACTTC. Amino acid sequence: CASSFPGMETQYF.

The chain links TRBV5-4 to TRBJ2-7, with a tentative D call TRBD1 (5 bases). The CDR3 contains 14 residues. V was shortened by 1 base and J by 2 bases, with 10 bases between the two germline ends. Germline-derived CDR1 and CDR2 are SGHNT and YYREEE (reference sequence). The CDR3 sequence: CASSLSQGTYEQYV. Written as DNA, the CDR3 is TGTGCCAGCAGCTTGTCCCAGGGTACCTACGAGCAGTACGTC.

This clonotype was observed a handful of times. V usage is TRBV2 and J usage is TRBJ2-7; D is unresolved. CDR1 is SNHLY, CDR2 FYNNEI, per germline. This CDR3 region has 13 residues. V was shortened by 3 bases and J by 3 bases, with 9 bases between the two germline ends. In DNA, the CDR3 is TGTGCCAGCAGTGATTTACCGCGCTACGAGCAGTACTTC. Protein: CASSDLPRYEQYF.

This clonotype showed up just a few times. The J gene is TRBJ2-7, the V gene TRBV6-5; no clear D. The CDR3 has 13 residues. Germline values: CDR1 MNHEY, CDR2 SVGAGI. V was shortened by 5 bases and J by 0 bases, with 8 bases between the two germline ends. The CDR3 loop is CASSERASYEQYV. CDR3 DNA sequence: TGTGCCAGCAGTGAACGGGCCTCCTACGAGCAGTACGTC.

The chain joins TRBV5-1 to TRBJ1-6, with a possible D match to TRBD1 (5 bases). V was pared by 0 bases and J by 5 bases, with 9 bases between. CDR3 length: 15 residues. Germline V gene data show CDR1 as SGHRS and CDR2 as YFSETQ. The chain's CDR3 is CASSLAPGNNSPLHF. CDR3 DNA sequence: TGCGCCAGCAGCTTGGCGCCAGGGAATAATTCACCCCTCCACTTT.

This chain connects TRBV4-3 to TRBJ1-6, with D possibly TRBD1 on 5 matching bases. The ends were cut back, 1 base at V and 0 bases at J, with 13 bases in the middle. Per germline, CDR1 LGHNA and CDR2 YSLEER. This CDR3 region has 18 residues. The CDR3 is CASSQGFRDSSYNSPLHF. CDR3 bases: TGCGCCAGCAGCCAAGGGTTCAGGGATAGCTCCTATAATTCACCCCTCCACTTT.

Many counts were recorded for this clonotype. The chain links TRBV7-9 to TRBJ2-5; D not resolved. CDR1 is SEHNR and CDR2 is FQNEAQ in the germline V gene (reference sequence). V was shortened by 1 base and J by 10 bases, with 13 bases between the two germline ends. This CDR3 contains 13 residues. This chain's CDR3 is CASSLGSVVGQYF. The CDR3 DNA reads TGTGCCAGCAGCTTAGGTTCGGTGGTAGGCCAGTACTTC.

This clonotype came up many times. This chain links TRBV18 with TRBJ2-7, with 8 nucleotides matching TRBD2. V gave up 2 bases and J gave up 7 bases; unmatched junction bases: 10. Germline CDR1 is KGHSH and CDR2 is LQKENI. This CDR3 is built from 15 residues. This CDR3 reads CASSPTSGGTGEQYV. The CDR3 nucleotides are TGTGCCAGCTCACCAACTAGCGGAGGGACGGGGGAGCAGTACGTC.

Only a few counts were recorded for this clonotype. The J gene is TRBJ1-1, the V gene TRBV6-6; D possibly corresponds to TRBD1 (6 bases). Germline V CDR1 and CDR2: MNHNY, SVGAGI (reference sequence). V was clipped by 0 bases and J by 2 bases, with 10 bases between them. The CDR3 totals 15 residues. This CDR3 is CASSYSLGTNTEAFF. In nucleotides, the CDR3 is TGTGCCAGCAGTTACTCATTGGGGACAAACACTGAAGCTTTCTTT.

The chain joins TRBV5-4 to TRBJ1-2; tentative D call: TRBD1 (5 bases). The germline V gene encodes CDR1 SGHNT and CDR2 YYREEE (reference sequence). The V end lost 0 bases, the J end lost 2 bases, and 11 bases lay between the germline ends. The CDR3 has 15 residues. The CDR3 DNA sequence: TGTGCCAGCAGCTTGGCGAGGGACGCGAACTATGGCTACACCTTC. Translated: CASSLARDANYGYTF. Drawing the rest from reference TRBV5-4 and TRBJ1-2, the complete variable domain is ETGVTQSPTHLIKTRGQQVTLRCSSQSGHNTVSWYQQALGQGPQFIFQYYREEENGRGNFPPRFSGLQFPNYSSELNVNALELDDSALYLCASSLARDANYGYTFGSGTRLTVV.

The chain joins TRBV19 to TRBJ2-1, with D perhaps matching TRBD2 (5 bases). CDR1 is LNHDA and CDR2 is SQIVND in the germline V gene (reference sequence). V lost 3 bases, J lost 5 bases, and 14 bases lay in between. This CDR3 is built from 15 residues. The CDR3 loop reads CASSIGYQEDNEQFF. CDR3 coding DNA: TGTGCCAGTAGTATTGGGTATCAGGAGGACAATGAGCAGTTCTTC.

This clonotype was counted only a few times. The gene calls are TRBV10-3 and TRBJ2-7, with D possibly being TRBD2 (5 bases). This CDR3 region has 12 residues. Germline CDR1 is ENHRY and CDR2 is SYGVKD. V was pared by 11 bases and J by 5 bases, with 16 bases between. The CDR3 region is CAERAPSDEQYV. For the CDR3, the DNA is TGTGCCGAGAGGGCCCCCTCTGACGAGCAGTACGTC.

This clonotype occurred a few times. This chain joins TRBV6-2 or TRBV6-3 and TRBJ1-6, with TRBD1 matching over 7 bases. Germline CDR1 is MNHEY and CDR2 is SVGEGT. This CDR3 has 17 amino acids. The V gene end was trimmed by 6 bases and the J gene end by 2 bases; junction bases not matched to a gene: 10. The CDR3 bases are TGTGCCAGCAGCCCGGACAGGTTTATCACCTATAATTCACCCCTCCACTTT. Translating it yields CASSPDRFITYNSPLHF.

The DNA for the CDR3 is TGCGCCAGCAGTCTTTGGAACCATAACACTGAAGCTTTCTTT. The encoded protein is CASSLWNHNTEAFF. The chain joins TRBV5-1 to TRBJ1-1; D gene uncertain. CDR3 size: 14 residues. CDR1 SGHRS and CDR2 YFSETQ come from the germline V gene. The V end lost 5 bases, the J end lost 2 bases, and 13 bases lay between the germline ends.